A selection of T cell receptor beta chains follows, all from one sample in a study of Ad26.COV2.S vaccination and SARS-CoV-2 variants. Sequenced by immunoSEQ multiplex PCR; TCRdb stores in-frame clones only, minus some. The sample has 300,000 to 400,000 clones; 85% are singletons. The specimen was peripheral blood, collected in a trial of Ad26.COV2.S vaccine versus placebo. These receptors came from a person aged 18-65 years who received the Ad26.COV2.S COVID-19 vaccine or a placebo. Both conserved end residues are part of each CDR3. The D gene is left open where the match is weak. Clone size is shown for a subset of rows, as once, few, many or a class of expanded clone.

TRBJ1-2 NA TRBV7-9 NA TGTGCCAGCAGCCCCCCCTCTTACTATGGCTACACCTTC CASSPPSYYGYTF
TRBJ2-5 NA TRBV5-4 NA TGTGCCAGCAGCTTGGTTGCTAGCTACGGGACCCAGTACTTC CASSLVASYGTQYF
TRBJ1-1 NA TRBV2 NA TGTGCCAGCAGTTTTGCGAACACTGAAGCTTTCTTT CASSFANTEAFF
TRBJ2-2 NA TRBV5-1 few TGCGCCAGCAGCCTGCAGGGGACCGGGGAGCTGTTTTTT CASSLQGTGELFF
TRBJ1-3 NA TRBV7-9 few TGTGCCAGCAGCTTGCCGCCTGGAAACACCATATATTTT CASSLPPGNTIYF
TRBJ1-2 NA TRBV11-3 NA TGTGCCAGCAGCTTGAGGGGGGGCCTACACTATGGCTACACCTTC CASSLRGGLHYGYTF
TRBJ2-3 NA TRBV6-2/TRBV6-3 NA TGTGCCAGCAGTCTCGGCAGGGCCCCTGCGGATACGCAGTATTTT CASSLGRAPADTQYF
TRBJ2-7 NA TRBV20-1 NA TGCAGTGTAATCCGGTCGGGGGAGCAGTACTTC CSVIRSGEQYF
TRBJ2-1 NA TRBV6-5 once TGTGCCAGCAGTTACTCGAGGCTGCCCCATGAGCAGTTCTTC CASSYSRLPHEQFF
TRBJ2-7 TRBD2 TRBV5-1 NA TGCGCCAGCAGCTTGCAGGGAGGGATCCCCTACGAGCAGTACTTC CASSLQGGIPYEQYF
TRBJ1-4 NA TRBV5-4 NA TGTGCCAGCAGCTTGTTTAGCCAAAAGGATGAAAAACTGTTTTTT CASSLFSQKDEKLFF
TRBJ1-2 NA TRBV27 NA TGTGCCAGCGGCGGAGGGGCCCCTTATGGCTACACCTTC CASGGGAPYGYTF
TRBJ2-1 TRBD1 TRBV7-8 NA TGTGCCAGCAGCCTTAGGGGGACAGGGGACTACAATGAGCAGTTCTTC CASSLRGTGDYNEQFF
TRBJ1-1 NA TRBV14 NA TGTGCCAGCAGCCTTTACAGGGACACTGAAGCTTTCTTT CASSLYRDTEAFF
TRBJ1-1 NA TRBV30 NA TGTGCCTGGAGTGTACGGGGACACCTAACGACTGAAGCTTTCTTT CAWSVRGHLTTEAFF
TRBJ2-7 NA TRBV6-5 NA TGTGCCAGCAGTCGCCTCGGGGAAAACTACGAGCAGTACTTC CASSRLGENYEQYF
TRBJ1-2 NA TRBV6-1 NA TGTGCCAGCAGTGACAGTTTTGGGGACTATGGCTACACCTTC CASSDSFGDYGYTF
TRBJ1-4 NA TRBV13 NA TGTGCCAGCAGCTTGGGTACAGGAACAACTAATGAAAAACTGTTTTTT CASSLGTGTTNEKLFF
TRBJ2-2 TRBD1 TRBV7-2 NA TGTGCCAGCAGCCCCCCCCGGACAGGGGCGAACACCGGGGAGCTGTTTTTT CASSPPRTGANTGELFF
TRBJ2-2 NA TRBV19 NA TGTGCCAGTTACTCGAACACCGGGGAGCTGTTTTTT CASYSNTGELFF
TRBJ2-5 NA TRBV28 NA TGTGCCAGCAGTTCCCAATTGGGGGGGCGAGAGACCCAGTACTTC CASSSQLGGRETQYF
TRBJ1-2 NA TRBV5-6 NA TGTGCCAGCAGCTTGGTTCGGGGAGGAGTGTATGGCTACACCTTC CASSLVRGGVYGYTF
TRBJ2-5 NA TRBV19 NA TGTGCCAGTAGTAGCTACGCTACAGCTTACCAAGAGACCCAGTACTTC CASSSYATAYQETQYF
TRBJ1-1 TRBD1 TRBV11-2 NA TGTGCCAGCAGCTTAGTGGGACAGGGAGGGTTCACTGAAGCTTTCTTT CASSLVGQGGFTEAFF
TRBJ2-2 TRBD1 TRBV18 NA TGTGCCAGCTCGACGGGACAGGGGAGGACCGGGGAGCTGTTTTTT CASSTGQGRTGELFF
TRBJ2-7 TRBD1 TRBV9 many TGTGCCAGCAGCCGAGAAGGGACAGGCCTTGGAGAGCAGTACTTC CASSREGTGLGEQYF
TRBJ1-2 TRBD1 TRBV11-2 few TGTGCCAGCAGCACGATATTTAGGACAGGAAGAGACTATGGCTACACCTTC CASSTIFRTGRDYGYTF
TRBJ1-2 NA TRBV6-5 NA TGTGCCAGCAGCAGGGACATGCGCTATGGCTACACCTTC CASSRDMRYGYTF
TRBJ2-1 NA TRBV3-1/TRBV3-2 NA TGTGCCAGCAGCCGAGGCATTGAGCAGTTCTTC CASSRGIEQFF
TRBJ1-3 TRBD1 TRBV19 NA TGTGCCAGTAGTCGGACAGGGACCACTGGAAACACCATATATTTT CASSRTGTTGNTIYF
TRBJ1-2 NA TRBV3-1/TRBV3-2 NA TGTGCCAGCAGCCAAGCGGACAGCACCTTGTACACCTTC CASSQADSTLYTF
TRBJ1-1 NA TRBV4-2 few TGTGCCAGCAGCCAACGGGGGGAGACAGATATGAACACTGAAGCTTTCTTT CASSQRGETDMNTEAFF
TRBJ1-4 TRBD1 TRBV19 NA TGTGCCAGTAGTCCCCCGGGACAGCCGAATGAAAAACTGTTTTTT CASSPPGQPNEKLFF
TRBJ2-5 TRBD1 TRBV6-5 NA TGTGCCTTATCAGGCGGACAGGGGCGTCGGGAGACCCAGTACTTC CALSGGQGRRETQYF
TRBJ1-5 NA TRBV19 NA TGTGCCAGTAGTATAAATCCGGGGCCCCAGCATTTT CASSINPGPQHF
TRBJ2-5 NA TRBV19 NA TGTGCCAGTAGTATAGAGGACGCCGGAGGAGGAGAGACCCAGTACTTC CASSIEDAGGGETQYF
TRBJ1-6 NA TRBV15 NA TGTGCCACCAGCAGAGTAGTTCATTCACCCCTCCACTTT CATSRVVHSPLHF
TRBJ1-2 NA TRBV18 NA TGTGCCAGCTCACCAAATAGCAGTTCTTCATCCGGCTACACCTTC CASSPNSSSSSGYTF
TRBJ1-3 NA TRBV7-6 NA TGTGCCAGCAGCTTAGGGGACAATTACTCTGGAAACACCATATATTTT CASSLGDNYSGNTIYF
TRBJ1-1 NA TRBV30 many TGTGCCTGTAAACAAAGCCCGGCGGACACTGAAGCTTTCTTT CACKQSPADTEAFF
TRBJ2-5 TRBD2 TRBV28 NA TGTGCCAGCAGTTTAGGGTCTAGCGGGGGGGCCCGAGAGACCCAGTACTTC CASSLGSSGGARETQYF
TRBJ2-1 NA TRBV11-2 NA TGTGCCAGCAGCTTAGATGTCCGGCAGGCCTACAATGAGCAGTTCTTC CASSLDVRQAYNEQFF
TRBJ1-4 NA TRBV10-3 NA TGTGCCATCAGTGAAAGGGAGGGAACTAATGAAAAACTGTTTTTT CAISEREGTNEKLFF
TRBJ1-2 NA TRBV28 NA TGTGCCAGCAGTTCCCCCGGGCGGACAACTGGCTATGGCTACACCTTC CASSSPGRTTGYGYTF
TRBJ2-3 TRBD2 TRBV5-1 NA TGCGCCAGTAAACTAGCGGACAATTTAGATACGCAGTATTTT CASKLADNLDTQYF
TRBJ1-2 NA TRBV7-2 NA TGTGCCAGCAGCTCGGTCCTAGCCAGGACGCACTATGGCTACACCTTC CASSSVLARTHYGYTF
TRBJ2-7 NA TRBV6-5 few TGTGCCAGCAGTTCAGCGGCGGGTACCTACGAGCAGTACTTC CASSSAAGTYEQYF
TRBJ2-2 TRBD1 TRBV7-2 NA TGTGCCAGCAGGGCCCGGGACAGGGGACCCGGGGAGCTGTTTTTT CASRARDRGPGELFF
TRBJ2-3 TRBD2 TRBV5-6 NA TGTGCCAGCAGCTTGGTGGGAGGGTATGTAACAGATACGCAGTATTTT CASSLVGGYVTDTQYF
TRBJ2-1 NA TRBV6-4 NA TGTGCCAGCAGTGACGGGGGTTACGAGCAGTTCTTC CASSDGGYEQFF
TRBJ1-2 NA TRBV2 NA TGTGCCAGCAGTTCTTGGGTGGGGGGCGGTAACTATGGCTACACCTTC CASSSWVGGGNYGYTF
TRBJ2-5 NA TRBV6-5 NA TGTGCCAGCTCTGGACTCATCAAAGGCGAGACCCAGTACTTC CASSGLIKGETQYF
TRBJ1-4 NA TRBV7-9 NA TGTGCCAGCAGCAGTAGGGTCCTTAATGAAAAACTGTTTTTT CASSSRVLNEKLFF
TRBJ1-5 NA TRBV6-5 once TGTGCCAGCAGTTCAGCGGCCGGGGGCAATCAGCCCCAGCATTTT CASSSAAGGNQPQHF
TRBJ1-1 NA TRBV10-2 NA TGCGCCGCATCGGGGGGCACTGAAGCTTTCTTT CAASGGTEAFF